This T cell receptor beta chain was recovered during a study of shared T cell receptors in the human thymus. In its sample, this clone was seen once. The method was immunoSEQ multiplex PCR; TCRdb's version includes in-frame clones alone and lacks a portion of them. The data hold approximately 730,000 clones, with 75% to 90% observed a single time. The CDR3 covers 13 residues. From germline, CDR1 is SGHRS and CDR2 YFSETQ. V was pared by 1 base and J by 10 bases, with 13 bases between. This sample was also put to use in a study of human thymus T cells. Per that paper: Infants served as donors; they were healthy and Finnish and were having corrective surgery for congenital heart defects. The thymus tissue came from resections taken during corrective heart surgery. Blood and thymic repertoires both appeared biased in V and J gene usage. Reports from related research described highly overlapping thymic repertoires among unrelated individuals.

Sequenced input: thymocytes. The receptor comes from a girl under three years old with a congenital heart defect. This chain links TRBV5-1 with TRBJ2-3; possibly TRBD2 for D (6 bases). Here the CDR3 DNA reads TGCGCCAGCAGCTTGTTGTGGAGGGACGCGCAGTATTTT. Translating it yields CASSLLWRDAQYF.